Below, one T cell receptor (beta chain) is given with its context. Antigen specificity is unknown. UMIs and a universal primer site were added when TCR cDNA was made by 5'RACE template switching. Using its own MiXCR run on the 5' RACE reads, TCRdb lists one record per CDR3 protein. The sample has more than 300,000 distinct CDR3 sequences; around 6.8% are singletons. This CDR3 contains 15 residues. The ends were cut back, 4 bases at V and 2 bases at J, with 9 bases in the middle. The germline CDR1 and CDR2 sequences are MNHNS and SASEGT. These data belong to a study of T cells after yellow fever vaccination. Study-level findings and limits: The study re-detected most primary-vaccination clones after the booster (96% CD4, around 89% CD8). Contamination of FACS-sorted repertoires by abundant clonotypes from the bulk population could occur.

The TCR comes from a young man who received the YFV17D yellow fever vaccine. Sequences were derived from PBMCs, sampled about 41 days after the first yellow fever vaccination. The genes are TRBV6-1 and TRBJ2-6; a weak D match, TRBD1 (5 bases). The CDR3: CASSARGTGANVLTF. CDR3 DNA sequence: TGTGCCAGCAGTGCAAGGGGAACTGGGGCCAACGTCCTGACTTTC.